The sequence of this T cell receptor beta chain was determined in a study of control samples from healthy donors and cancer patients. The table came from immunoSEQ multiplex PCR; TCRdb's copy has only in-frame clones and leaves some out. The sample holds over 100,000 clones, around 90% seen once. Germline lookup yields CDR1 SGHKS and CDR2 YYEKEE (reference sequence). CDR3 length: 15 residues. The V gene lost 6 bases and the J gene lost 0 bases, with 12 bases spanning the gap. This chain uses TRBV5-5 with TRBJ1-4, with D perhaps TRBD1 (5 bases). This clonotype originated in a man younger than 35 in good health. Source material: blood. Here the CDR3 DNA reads TGTGCCAGCACATCCGGGGGGGCAACTAATGAAAAACTGTTTTTT. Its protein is CASTSGGATNEKLFF. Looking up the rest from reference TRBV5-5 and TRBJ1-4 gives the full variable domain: DAGVTQSPTHLIKTRGQQVTLRCSPISGHKSVSWYQQVLGQGPQFIFQYYEKEERGRGNFPDRFSARQFPNYSSELNVNALLLGDSALYLCASTSGGATNEKLFFGSGTQLSVL.